These T cell receptor beta chains were read from a single sample in a study of T-cell reconstitution after alpha-beta-depleted transplantation in children. TCRdb reprocessed the PCR reads with MiXCR, giving one entry per CDR3 protein. The sample lists around 380,000 distinct CDR3 sequences; roughly 11% were seen once. Sequencing was performed on PBMCs from the stem cell graft donor, taken from the stem cell graft. Every receptor here comes from a human donor who donated a stem cell graft to a child with acute myeloid leukemia. Each CDR3 is given with its conserved first and last residue. The D gene is left open where the match is weak. Clone size appears in some rows only: once, few, many, or a class for an expanded clone.

J gene | D gene | V gene | clone size | CDR3 DNA | CDR3 protein
TRBJ1-1 | . | TRBV12-3/TRBV12-4 | few | TGTGCCAGCAGTTTAGGGGGTGATTGGAGCCCTGAAGCTTTCTTT | CASSLGGDWSPEAFF
TRBJ2-7 | . | TRBV20-1 | . | TGCAGTGCTACACCCACTAGCAGCTACGAGCAGTACTTC | CSATPTSSYEQYF
TRBJ1-1 | . | TRBV5-1 | few | TGCGCCAGCAGCCTGTACAGGGTTGGGGCGACTGAAGCTTTCTTT | CASSLYRVGATEAFF
TRBJ2-1 | TRBD2 | TRBV4-3 | . | TGCGCCAGCAGCCAAGATCCGGTAGCGGGAGCCCTCTACAATGAGCAGTTCTTC | CASSQDPVAGALYNEQFF
TRBJ1-2 | . | TRBV30 | . | TGTGCCTGGAGTGCACCCAACTATGGCTACACCTTC | CAWSAPNYGYTF
TRBJ1-4 | TRBD1 | TRBV7-9 | . | TGTGCCAGCAGCTTAGGACAGGGGGCGCTTGAAAAACTGTTTTTT | CASSLGQGALEKLFF
TRBJ2-7 | TRBD1 | TRBV7-9 | many | TGTGCCAGCAGCACAGGGGCCCCCGGGGAGCAGTACTTC | CASSTGAPGEQYF
TRBJ2-7 | . | TRBV10-3 | few | TGTGCCATCAGTGAGTCTGCGGGGGCTTCCTACGAGCAGTACTTC | CAISESAGASYEQYF
TRBJ2-2 | TRBD2 | TRBV5-1 | few | TGCGCCAGCCGGGGGGGAAGCGTCTCGGCCGGGGAGCTGTTTTTT | CASRGGSVSAGELFF
TRBJ1-1 | . | TRBV27 | many | TGTGCCAGCAGTTGGAGGCCGAACACTGAAGCTTTCTTT | CASSWRPNTEAFF
TRBJ1-2 | . | TRBV4-1 | many | TGCGCCAGCAGACAGGGTAGACGCTACACCTTC | CASRQGRRYTF
TRBJ1-5 | . | TRBV5-5 | . | TGTGCCAGCAGCTTGTTCTCAAATGATCAGCCCCAGCATTTT | CASSLFSNDQPQHF
TRBJ2-7 | TRBD2 | TRBV5-5 | . | TGTGCCAGCAGCCAAAGACTAGCGGGAGTGTACGAGCAGTACTTC | CASSQRLAGVYEQYF
TRBJ2-5 | TRBD1 | TRBV4-2 | few | TGTGCCAGCAGCCAAGGGGACAGGGAAGAGACCCAGTACTTC | CASSQGDREETQYF
TRBJ2-1 | . | TRBV29-1 | few | TGCAGCGTTGTGGGGCAGCTCTCCTACAATGAGCAGTTCTTC | CSVVGQLSYNEQFF
TRBJ1-1 | . | TRBV12-3/TRBV12-4 | . | TGTGCCAGCAGTTCCCGGACATCGAACACTGAAGCTTTCTTT | CASSSRTSNTEAFF
TRBJ1-1 | . | TRBV20-1 | . | TGCAGTGCTCCCTGGGGGGGCTTGAACACTGAAGCTTTCTTT | CSAPWGGLNTEAFF
TRBJ2-7 | . | TRBV5-1 | . | TGCGCCAGCAGCTTGGCCAGTCCGTACGAGCAGTACTTC | CASSLASPYEQYF
TRBJ2-7 | . | TRBV25-1 | . | TGTGCCAGCAGTGCTTCTAGCTGGTTTCTCGAGCAGTACTTC | CASSASSWFLEQYF
TRBJ2-7 | . | TRBV5-6 | many | TGTGCCAGCAGCTTGCTCCCGAATAGCTACGAGCAGTACTTC | CASSLLPNSYEQYF
TRBJ2-3 | . | TRBV6-5 | . | TGTGCCAGCAGTTACTCGATATCGCCAGCGGATACGCAGTATTTT | CASSYSISPADTQYF
TRBJ1-5 | . | TRBV12-3/TRBV12-4 | few | TGTGCCAGCAGCCCCGAGGGGCAGGGTCAGCCCCAGCATTTT | CASSPEGQGQPQHF
TRBJ2-2 | TRBD1 | TRBV5-1 | few | TGCGCCAGCAGCTTGGGGTCAGGGGGCAACACCGGGGAGCTGTTTTTT | CASSLGSGGNTGELFF
TRBJ2-7 | . | TRBV20-1 | many | TGCAGTGCTGAGACCATCCCCTACGAGCAGTACTTC | CSAETIPYEQYF
TRBJ2-5 | . | TRBV5-1 | many | TGCGCCAGCAGCAAATATGGGGTGGGGGCACCGGAGGAGACCCAGTACTTC | CASSKYGVGAPEETQYF
TRBJ2-1 | TRBD2 | TRBV27 | few | TGTGCCACCTCCACGGGACGACTAGCGGGGGGGCCGTATAATGAGCAGTTCTTC | CATSTGRLAGGPYNEQFF
TRBJ2-1 | . | TRBV20-1 | . | TGCAGTGCTAGTGGCGGGACTGGGGATGAGCAGTTCTTC | CSASGGTGDEQFF